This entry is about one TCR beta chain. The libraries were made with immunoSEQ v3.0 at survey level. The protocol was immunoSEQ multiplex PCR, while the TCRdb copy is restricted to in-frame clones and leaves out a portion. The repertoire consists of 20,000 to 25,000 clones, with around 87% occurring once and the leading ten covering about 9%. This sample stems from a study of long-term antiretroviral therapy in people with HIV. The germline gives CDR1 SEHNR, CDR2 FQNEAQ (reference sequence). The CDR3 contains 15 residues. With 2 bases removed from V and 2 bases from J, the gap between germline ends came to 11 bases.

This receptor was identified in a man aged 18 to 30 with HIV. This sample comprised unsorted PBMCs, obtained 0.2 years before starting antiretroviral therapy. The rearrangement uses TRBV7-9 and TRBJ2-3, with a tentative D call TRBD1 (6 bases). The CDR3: CASSLSQGTTDTQYF. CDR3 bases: TGTGCCAGCAGCTTATCTCAGGGGACCACAGATACGCAGTATTTT.